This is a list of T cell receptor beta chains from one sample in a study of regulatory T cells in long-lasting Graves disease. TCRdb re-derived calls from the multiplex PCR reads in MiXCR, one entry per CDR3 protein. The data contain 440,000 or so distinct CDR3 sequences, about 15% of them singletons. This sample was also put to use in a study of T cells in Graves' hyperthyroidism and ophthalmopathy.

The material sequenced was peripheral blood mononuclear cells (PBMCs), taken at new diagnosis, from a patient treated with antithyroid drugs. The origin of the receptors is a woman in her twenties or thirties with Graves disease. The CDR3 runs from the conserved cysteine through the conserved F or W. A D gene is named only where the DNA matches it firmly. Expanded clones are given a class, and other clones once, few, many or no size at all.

DNA: TGTGCCAGCAGTGAAGGGTGGTTCGCGGAGGGAAGAATAGCTTTCTTT
CDR3: CASSEGWFAEGRIAFF
D: .
V: TRBV2
length: 16
size: many
J: TRBJ1-1

DNA: TGTGCCAGCAGCCGCAGGACTAGCGGGCCTGCTTCCTACAATGAGCAGTTCTTC
CDR3: CASSRRTSGPASYNEQFF
D: TRBD2
V: TRBV7-2
length: 18
size: many
J: TRBJ2-1

DNA: TGTGCCAGCAGCCTTGGGAGGGGGGACGACACAGATACGCAGTATTTT
CDR3: CASSLGRGDDTDTQYF
D: .
V: TRBV7-8
length: 16
size: many
J: TRBJ2-3

DNA: TGTGCCAGTAACCGGAACAGGGGGCCCCCACAGCCCCAGCATTTT
CDR3: CASNRNRGPPQPQHF
D: TRBD1
V: TRBV19
length: 15
size: few
J: TRBJ1-5

DNA: TGTGCCAGCAGTGAATTTAGGGCGGGAGTAGGTGAGCAGTACTTC
CDR3: CASSEFRAGVGEQYF
D: TRBD2
V: TRBV25-1
length: 15
size: many
J: TRBJ2-7

DNA: TGTGCCAGCAGCTCGCAACTCCAGGGATCAAACACCATATATTTT
CDR3: CASSSQLQGSNTIYF
D: .
V: TRBV7-3
length: 15
size: few
J: TRBJ1-3

DNA: TGTGCCACCAGAACAGGGAGTGGAACTGAAGCTTTCTTT
CDR3: CATRTGSGTEAFF
D: .
V: TRBV24-1
length: 13
size: few
J: TRBJ1-1

DNA: TGCGCCAGCAGTGAGGCGGGGATCTATAATTCACCCCTCCACTTT
CDR3: CASSEAGIYNSPLHF
D: .
V: TRBV10-2
length: 15
size: .
J: TRBJ1-6

DNA: TGCGCCAGCAGCTTGGAGGGACAGGGCACAGATACGCAGTATTTT
CDR3: CASSLEGQGTDTQYF
D: TRBD1
V: TRBV5-1
length: 15
size: many
J: TRBJ2-3

DNA: TGCGCCAGCAGCTGGATCCCGGGACAGGGAGGGAGTACTGAAGCTTTCTTT
CDR3: CASSWIPGQGGSTEAFF
D: TRBD1
V: TRBV5-1
length: 17
size: many
J: TRBJ1-1

DNA: TGTGCCATCAGTGGACAGGGGAATCAGCCCCAGCATTTT
CDR3: CAISGQGNQPQHF
D: TRBD1
V: TRBV10-3
length: 13
size: many
J: TRBJ1-5

DNA: TGTGCCAGCAGTGAAAGGCGGGAGCGGACCTACGAGCAGTACTTC
CDR3: CASSERRERTYEQYF
D: TRBD2
V: TRBV6-1
length: 15
size: .
J: TRBJ2-7

DNA: TGTGCCAGTAGTATATGGGGGGCGGACACCGGGGAGCTGTTTTTT
CDR3: CASSIWGADTGELFF
D: .
V: TRBV19
length: 15
size: .
J: TRBJ2-2

DNA: TGTGCCAGCAGTCTATTCGGGGGCCTGGGGTCGGAGGGCAATCAGCCCCAGCATTTT
CDR3: CASSLFGGLGSEGNQPQHF
D: .
V: TRBV27
length: 19
size: few
J: TRBJ1-5

DNA: TGTGCCTGGAGGGGGGCGGCTAATGAAAAACTGTTTTTT
CDR3: CAWRGAANEKLFF
D: .
V: TRBV30
length: 13
size: many
J: TRBJ1-4

DNA: TGTGCCAGCAGCTCGGACTCGGGAGGGCCTGAGACCCAGTACTTC
CDR3: CASSSDSGGPETQYF
D: TRBD2
V: TRBV11-2
length: 15
size: many
J: TRBJ2-5

DNA: TGCGCCAGCAGCTTGGAACAGGTTTCCTACGAGCAGTACTTC
CDR3: CASSLEQVSYEQYF
D: .
V: TRBV5-1
length: 14
size: many
J: TRBJ2-7

DNA: TGCAGCGTTGAAGATTTAGCGGGAGGGGAAGAGACCCAGTTCTTC
CDR3: CSVEDLAGGEETQFF
D: TRBD2
V: TRBV29-1
length: 15
size: .
J: TRBJ2-1

DNA: TGTGCCACCGGACACCTCACCGACCCCTACGAGCAGTACTTC
CDR3: CATGHLTDPYEQYF
D: .
V: TRBV10-3
length: 14
size: .
J: TRBJ2-7

DNA: TGTGCCAGCAGCGCTACTAGCGGGGTAAACATTCAGTACTTC
CDR3: CASSATSGVNIQYF
D: TRBD2
V: TRBV2
length: 14
size: many
J: TRBJ2-4

DNA: TGTGCCAGCAGTTACCCATCACCGGGACTAGCGGGAAATGAGCAGTTCTTC
CDR3: CASSYPSPGLAGNEQFF
D: TRBD2
V: TRBV6-2/TRBV6-3
length: 17
size: many
J: TRBJ2-1

DNA: TGTGCCAGCAGTACCAGACAGTGGGGGAACACCATATATTTT
CDR3: CASSTRQWGNTIYF
D: .
V: TRBV2
length: 14
size: once
J: TRBJ1-3

DNA: TGTGCCAGCAATCACGGGCGGACTTGGGAGACCCAGTACTTC
CDR3: CASNHGRTWETQYF
D: .
V: TRBV13
length: 14
size: .
J: TRBJ2-5

DNA: TGTGCCAGCAGCGCCAGCGGGGTCCCACCTGGAAACACCATATATTTT
CDR3: CASSASGVPPGNTIYF
D: .
V: TRBV6-1
length: 16
size: .
J: TRBJ1-3

DNA: TGTGCCAGCAGCGGGGGCGGGGGCAATCAGCCCCAGCATTTT
CDR3: CASSGGGGNQPQHF
D: .
V: TRBV9
length: 14
size: .
J: TRBJ1-5

DNA: TGCGCCAGCAGCCAGTTAACCATTCCCGGCTCTGGAAACACCATATATTTT
CDR3: CASSQLTIPGSGNTIYF
D: .
V: TRBV4-1
length: 17
size: .
J: TRBJ1-3

DNA: TGCAGTCCCGTGGGGGGCACAGAGGGGTTTTATGGCTACACCTTC
CDR3: CSPVGGTEGFYGYTF
D: .
V: TRBV20-1
length: 15
size: few
J: TRBJ1-2

DNA: TGTGCCAGCAGTTTACTCGGCGGGGACACCATATATTTT
CDR3: CASSLLGGDTIYF
D: .
V: TRBV12-3/TRBV12-4
length: 13
size: few
J: TRBJ1-3

DNA: TGTGCCAGCAGCTCCGGGACAGACCTGACAGATACGCAGTATTTT
CDR3: CASSSGTDLTDTQYF
D: TRBD1
V: TRBV9
length: 15
size: many
J: TRBJ2-3

DNA: TGTGCCAGCAGCCCCGGACAGGGGACCGCCTGGGATGAGCAGTTCTTC
CDR3: CASSPGQGTAWDEQFF
D: TRBD1
V: TRBV7-8
length: 16
size: few
J: TRBJ2-1

DNA: TGTGCCAGCAGTGGGCGGAGGACAGGCGTCTACGAGCAGTACTTC
CDR3: CASSGRRTGVYEQYF
D: TRBD1
V: TRBV12-3/TRBV12-4
length: 15
size: many
J: TRBJ2-7

DNA: TGTGCCAGCAGCCAGCAAGAGACCCAGTACTTC
CDR3: CASSQQETQYF
D: .
V: TRBV3-1
length: 11
size: many
J: TRBJ2-5

DNA: TGTGCTAGTGGTTTGGGGGGACTTGAAGAGACCCAGTACTTC
CDR3: CASGLGGLEETQYF
D: .
V: TRBV12-5
length: 14
size: few
J: TRBJ2-5

DNA: TGTGCCAGCAGCCCGTATAGTAGGGAGCTGTTTTTT
CDR3: CASSPYSRELFF
D: .
V: TRBV3-1
length: 12
size: many
J: TRBJ2-2

DNA: TGTGCCAGCAGCTTAGGTGGCGGAGAAGGGAGCACAGATACGCAGTATTTT
CDR3: CASSLGGGEGSTDTQYF
D: .
V: TRBV7-2
length: 17
size: few
J: TRBJ2-3

DNA: TGTGCCAGCAGCTTGCTTCCGGGAATCAATGAGCAGTTCTTC
CDR3: CASSLLPGINEQFF
D: .
V: TRBV11-2
length: 14
size: .
J: TRBJ2-1

DNA: TGTGCCAGCAGCGAATACCGGACTAGCGGGATGGGTAATGAGCAGTTCTTC
CDR3: CASSEYRTSGMGNEQFF
D: TRBD2
V: TRBV12-3/TRBV12-4
length: 17
size: many
J: TRBJ2-1

DNA: TGTGCCACCAGCAGTGGGGGGACGGGAGGCGGGAGAAGTTACGAGCAGTTCTTC
CDR3: CATSSGGTGGGRSYEQFF
D: TRBD2
V: TRBV15
length: 18
size: .
J: TRBJ2-1

DNA: TGTGCCAGCAGTTCGCGGGGGAGGAATGAGCAGTTCTTC
CDR3: CASSSRGRNEQFF
D: TRBD2
V: TRBV27
length: 13
size: few
J: TRBJ2-1